A selection of T cell receptor beta chains follows, all from one sample in a study of OX40 agonist ivuxolimab in advanced cancers. TCRdb's table, derived via immunoSEQ multiplex PCR, lists solely in-frame clones and lacks some. The profile shows about 60,000 clones, approximately 91% of them singletons. The source was CD4+ or CD8+ T cells sorted from blood, collected in a trial of the OX40 agonist ivuxolimab. The receptors come from an adult with an advanced solid tumor such as melanoma, head and neck, liver or kidney cancer. The CDR3 runs from the conserved cysteine through the conserved F or W. D genes are given only for firm matches. Size tells how often a clone was seen (once, few, many) or the class of an expanded clone, and some rows leave it out.

18	TRBV5-6	TRBJ2-1	-	TRBD2	TGTGCCAGCAGCTTGGAGGGGACTAGCGGGAGTGTGTACAATGAGCAGTTCTTC	CASSLEGTSGSVYNEQFF
13	TRBV18	TRBJ1-1	-	-	TGTGCCAGCTCACCAGACTTGAACACTGAAGCTTTCTTT	CASSPDLNTEAFF
16	TRBV18	TRBJ2-7	-	-	TGTGCCAGCTCACCACTCCCCGGGACATCCTCCTACGAGCAGTACTTC	CASSPLPGTSSYEQYF
15	TRBV4-3	TRBJ1-4	-	TRBD1	TGCGCCAGCAGCCAATTCACAGGGGGCGGTGAAAAACTGTTTTTT	CASSQFTGGGEKLFF
16	TRBV5-8	TRBJ1-3	few	-	TGTGCCAGCAGCCTATCCGGGACCATGGCTGGAAACACCATATATTTT	CASSLSGTMAGNTIYF
14	TRBV6-6	TRBJ2-1	-	-	TGTGCCAGCAGTTACGGTCCAACCGGGGATGAGCAGTTCTTC	CASSYGPTGDEQFF
14	TRBV6-6	TRBJ1-4	-	TRBD1	TGTGCCAGCACCAACAACCGGGACAGGGGTAAACTGTTTTTT	CASTNNRDRGKLFF
15	TRBV19	TRBJ1-1	-	-	TGTGCCAGTAGTATATGGACAGCAGCGAACACTGAAGCTTTCTTT	CASSIWTAANTEAFF
15	TRBV27	TRBJ2-1	-	-	TGTGCCAGCAGTTTAAGGCGGGAATCCTACAATGAGCAGTTCTTC	CASSLRRESYNEQFF
15	TRBV7-2	TRBJ1-2	-	-	TGTGCCAGCTCCCCCCCGGGGGCGCGTAACTATGGCTACACCTTC	CASSPPGARNYGYTF
15	TRBV5-1	TRBJ1-5	-	-	TGCGCCAGCAGCTTTTTGGGGGCGGAAAATCAGCCCCAGCATTTT	CASSFLGAENQPQHF
13	TRBV10-3	TRBJ1-1	few	-	TGTGCCACCAGTGCGAAAGAGAACACTGAAGCTTTCTTT	CATSAKENTEAFF
13	TRBV6-1	TRBJ2-7	-	TRBD1	TGTGCCAGCAGAGACAGGGGTCCCTACGAGCAGTACTTC	CASRDRGPYEQYF
10	TRBV20-1	TRBJ2-5	-	-	TGCAGTGCCCTACTCGGACCCCAGTACTTC	CSALLGPQYF
13	TRBV9	TRBJ2-2	once	-	TGTGCCAGCAGCGTAGGTATCACCGGGGAGCTGTTTTTT	CASSVGITGELFF